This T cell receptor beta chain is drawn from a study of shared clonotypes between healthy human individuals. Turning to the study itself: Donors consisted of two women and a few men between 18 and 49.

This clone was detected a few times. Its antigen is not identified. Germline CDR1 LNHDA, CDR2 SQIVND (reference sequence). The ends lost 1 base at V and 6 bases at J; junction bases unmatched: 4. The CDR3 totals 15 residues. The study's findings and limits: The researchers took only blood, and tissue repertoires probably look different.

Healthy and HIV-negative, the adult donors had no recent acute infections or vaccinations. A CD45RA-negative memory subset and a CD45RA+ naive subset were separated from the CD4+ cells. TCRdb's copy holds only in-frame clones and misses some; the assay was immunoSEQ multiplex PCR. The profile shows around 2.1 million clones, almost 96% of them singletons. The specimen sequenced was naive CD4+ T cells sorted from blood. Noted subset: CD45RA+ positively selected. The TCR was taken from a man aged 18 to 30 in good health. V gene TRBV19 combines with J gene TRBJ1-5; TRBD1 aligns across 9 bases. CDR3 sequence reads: CASSIGGTGSQPQHF. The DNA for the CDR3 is TGTGCCAGTAGTATAGGGGGGACAGGGAGTCAGCCCCAGCATTTT.